A single sample gave rise to the 22 T cell receptor beta chains below, sequenced in a study of T cells in localized non-small cell lung cancer. Assay used: immunoSEQ multiplex PCR; TCRdb lists only in-frame clones, some missing. The sample records about 34,000 clones, about nine tenths being singletons. The material was peripheral blood, obtained before any cancer treatment. The receptors originated from a woman aged 35-75 years with stage I lung adenocarcinoma.

Only a few counts were recorded for this clone. V and J are TRBV27 and TRBJ1-1, with D possibly TRBD1 on 5 matching bases. This CDR3 is built from 14 residues. CDR1 is MNHEY and CDR2 is SMNVEV in the germline V gene (reference sequence). V was clipped by 6 bases and J by 1 base, with 12 bases between them. The CDR3 DNA reads TGTGCCAGCAGGACGGGGGACGCGAACACTGAAGCTTTCTTT. It codes for CASRTGDANTEAFF.

The genes are TRBV30 and TRBJ2-7, with TRBD1 matching over 7 bases. The CDR3 is made up of 15 amino acids. Germline loops: CDR1 GTSNPN, CDR2 SVGIG (reference sequence). Trimming removed 2 bases from V and 1 base from J; junction bases left unmatched: 8. CDR3 sequence (DNA): TGTGCCTGGAGTACACGAGGGGGCGCTTCCTACGAGCAGTACTTC. Protein sequence: CAWSTRGGASYEQYF.

V and J are TRBV5-6 and TRBJ1-2; D is perhaps TRBD1 (5 bases). The CDR3 contains 14 residues. Germline V gives CDR1 SGHDT, CDR2 YYEEEE. The ends were cut back, 3 bases at V and 6 bases at J, with 15 bases in the middle. CDR3 protein: CASSSYSGHDGYTF. The CDR3 DNA sequence: TGTGCCAGCAGCTCCTATTCAGGGCACGATGGCTACACCTTC.

The chain couples TRBV11-1 to TRBJ1-1; D is uncertain. Germline V gene sequence: CDR1 SGHAT, CDR2 FQDESV (reference sequence). The V gene lost 0 bases and the J gene lost 1 base, with 9 bases spanning the gap. There are 15 residues in the CDR3. In DNA, the CDR3 is TGTGCCAGCAGCTTAGCCACGTACGCGAACACTGAAGCTTTCTTT. Translated, it gives CASSLATYANTEAFF.

The V and J genes are TRBV20-1 and TRBJ1-2, with TRBD1 matching over 9 bases. This CDR3 spans 10 amino acids. The V gene end was trimmed by 7 bases and the J gene end by 6 bases; junction bases not matched to a gene: 0. Per germline, CDR1 DFQATT and CDR2 SNEGSKA (reference sequence). CDR3 region: CSGDRDGYTF. The DNA for the CDR3 is TGCAGTGGGGACAGGGATGGCTACACCTTC.

The chain recombines TRBV9 with TRBJ1-1; D not resolved. V was clipped by 3 bases and J by 0 bases, with 12 bases between them. The CDR3 length is 15 residues. CDR1 is SGDLS and CDR2 is YYNGEE in the germline V gene. The CDR3 coding sequence is TGTGCCAGCAGCGCGACGGGTGGTCTGAACACTGAAGCTTTCTTT. Protein sequence: CASSATGGLNTEAFF. Based on the CDR3 plus reference TRBV9 and TRBJ1-1, the full variable domain is DSGVTQTPKHLITATGQRVTLRCSPRSGDLSVYWYQQSLDQGLQFLIQYYNGEERAKGNILERFSAQQFPDLHSELNLSSLELGDSALYFCASSATGGLNTEAFFGQGTRLTVV.

V and J are TRBV10-1 and TRBJ2-3; 12 bases match TRBD2. CDR3 length equals 19 residues. Unmatched junction bases numbered 10, after V lost 0 bases and J lost 3 bases. Looked up from germline, CDR1 is WNHNN and CDR2 is SYGVQD (reference sequence). CDR3 in DNA: TGCGCCAGCAGTGAGTCAAATCTAGCGGGGGGGCTGATGACAGATACGCAGTATTTT. Protein product: CASSESNLAGGLMTDTQYF.

This clone was observed a single time. The chain employs TRBV25-1 and TRBJ2-4; 8 nucleotides match TRBD1. The J segment lost 2 bases and the V segment lost 5 bases, leaving 14 bases of the junction unmatched. The germline gives CDR1 MGHDK, CDR2 SYGVNS. The CDR3 is 18 amino acids. CDR3 sequence (DNA): TGTGCCAGCAGTAATGAGACAGGGGCTGAAACCACCAAAAACATTCAGTACTTC. Translating gives CASSNETGAETTKNIQYF.

The V gene is TRBV29-1, the J gene TRBJ2-7; 7 bases line up with TRBD1. V was pared by 7 bases and J by 3 bases, with 12 bases of the junction left unmatched. The CDR3 runs to 14 residues. Germline V gene data show CDR1 as SQVTM and CDR2 as ANQGSEA. The CDR3 region has the DNA TGCAGCGCCCAATTGACAGGGAAGGTCTACGAGCAGTACTTC. Its translation: CSAQLTGKVYEQYF.

This chain joins TRBV2 and TRBJ1-1, with 11 bases identical to TRBD1. This CDR3 contains 16 residues. The V gene's germline CDR1 is SNHLY and CDR2 FYNNEI. After removal of 6 bases from V and 3 bases from J, the junction contained 9 bases not matched to a gene. The CDR3 sequence: CASRDRGREMDTEAFF. Written as DNA, the CDR3 is TGTGCCAGCAGGGACAGGGGGCGAGAGATGGACACTGAAGCTTTCTTT.

The genes are TRBV19 and TRBJ1-5; D ambiguous. V shed 7 bases and J shed 0 bases, with 13 bases lying between them. CDR3 size: 15 residues. Germline V gene data show CDR1 as LNHDA and CDR2 as SQIVND (reference sequence). CDR3 in amino acids: CASTFPGSSNQPQHF. The CDR3 nucleotides are TGTGCCAGTACTTTTCCTGGGAGTAGCAATCAGCCCCAGCATTTT.

CDR3 DNA sequence: TGTGCCAGCAAGGTAGCGACCGACTATGGCTACACCTTC. It codes for CASKVATDYGYTF. The V and J genes are TRBV6-6 and TRBJ1-2; D unresolved. The germline gives CDR1 MNHNY, CDR2 SVGAGI (reference sequence). V lost 7 bases, J lost 3 bases, and 12 bases lay in between. The CDR3 sequence is 13 residues long.

This chain links TRBV18 with TRBJ2-2; D not certain. CDR1 and CDR2 (germline): KGHSH, LQKENI. V shed 4 bases and J shed 2 bases, with 14 bases lying between them. CDR3 size: 16 residues. Written as DNA, the CDR3 is TGTGCCAGCTCACAGACTGTCGGCCTTAACACCGGGGAGCTGTTTTTT. Residues: CASSQTVGLNTGELFF.

This clone was observed a single time. This chain links TRBV6-5 with TRBJ1-4; unclear D gene. Trimming took 5 bases from V and 2 from J, leaving 12 bases between them. The CDR3 is made up of 15 amino acids. CDR1 and CDR2 (germline): MNHEY, SVGAGI. CDR3 in DNA: TGTGCCAGCAGTCCCAGTAGGCAGACTAATGAAAAACTGTTTTTT. Protein sequence: CASSPSRQTNEKLFF.

The chain couples TRBV27 to TRBJ1-2; TRBD1 matches at 11 bases. Germline lookup yields CDR1 MNHEY and CDR2 SMNVEV (reference sequence). The V and J ends lost 5 bases and 1 base, in that order; junction bases with no gene match: 6. The CDR3 contains 16 residues. The CDR3 loop reads CASSREDRGRNYGYTF. The DNA for the CDR3 is TGTGCCAGCAGTCGGGAGGACAGGGGGCGTAACTATGGCTACACCTTC.

The V gene is TRBV7-9, the J gene TRBJ2-7; a possible D gene is TRBD2 (6 bases). Trimming took 0 bases from V and 3 from J, leaving 12 bases between them. Per germline, CDR1 SEHNR and CDR2 FQNEAQ (reference sequence). This CDR3 spans 15 amino acids. The CDR3, as DNA: TGTGCCAGCAGCTTAGCTCTAGCGAGAAGCTACGAGCAGTACTTC. Its translation: CASSLALARSYEQYF. The variable domain in full, completed from reference TRBV7-9 and TRBJ2-7, reads DTGVSQNPRHKITKRGQNVTFRCDPISEHNRLYWYRQTLGQGPEFLTYFQNEAQLEKSRLLSDRFSAERPKGSFSTLEIQRTEQGDSAMYLCASSLALARSYEQYFGPGTRLTVT.

The chain combines TRBV7-9 with TRBJ1-4; D perhaps matches TRBD1 (6 bases). Germline V gives CDR1 SEHNR, CDR2 FQNEAQ (reference sequence). The germline V and J ends were trimmed by 4 bases and 5 bases, with 14 bases remaining between them. This CDR3 has 15 amino acids. CDR3 nucleotide sequence: TGTGCCAGCAGCTACAGGGAGAAGGAAAATGAAAAACTGTTTTTT. This gives the protein CASSYREKENEKLFF. The complete variable domain, with remaining parts taken from reference TRBV7-9 and TRBJ1-4, reads DTGVSQNPRHKITKRGQNVTFRCDPISEHNRLYWYRQTLGQGPEFLTYFQNEAQLEKSRLLSDRFSAERPKGSFSTLEIQRTEQGDSAMYLCASSYREKENEKLFFGSGTQLSVL.

V usage is TRBV4-3 and J usage is TRBJ2-7; D could derive from TRBD1 or TRBD2 (5 bases each). There are 15 residues in the CDR3. The germline CDR1 and CDR2 sequences are LGHNA and YSLEER. V was clipped by 1 base and J by 5 bases, with 15 bases between them. CDR3 residues: CASSQVWGRGHEQYF. CDR3 sequence (DNA): TGCGCCAGCAGCCAAGTATGGGGACGCGGCCACGAGCAGTACTTC.

This clone showed up just a few times. The J gene is TRBJ1-2, the V gene TRBV27, with D possibly TRBD1 on 6 matching bases. V was cut by 2 bases and J by 1 base, with 17 bases left in between. Germline V gene lookup returns CDR1 MNHEY and CDR2 SMNVEV (reference sequence). This CDR3 is built from 17 residues. DNA for the CDR3: TGTGCCAGCAGTTTAGGTCTGGGGGCGGGTAGTAACTATGGCTACACCTTC. It is translated as CASSLGLGAGSNYGYTF.

The table lists this clone with a few counts. J is TRBJ1-2 and V is TRBV6-1; the match to TRBD1 covers 9 bases. J lost 7 bases, V lost 4 bases, and 4 bases had no gene match. The CDR3 is 13 residues long. Germline-derived CDR1 and CDR2 are MNHNS and SASEGT. The CDR3 region has the DNA TGTGCCAGCAGTGGGGGGACAGGGAGTGGCTACACCTTC. Protein: CASSGGTGSGYTF.

CDR3 sequence (DNA): TGTGCCAGCAGTTTCACCCTCGAGGCGAGTAATGAAAAACTGTTTTTT. Translated: CASSFTLEASNEKLFF. The rearrangement joins TRBV27 to TRBJ1-4; D not certain. V lost 3 bases and J lost 4, with 15 bases in between. Germline V lookup: CDR1 MNHEY, CDR2 SMNVEV (reference sequence). CDR3 length equals 16 residues.

This chain connects TRBV6-5 to TRBJ1-3; D gene uncertain. CDR1 and CDR2 (germline): MNHEY, SVGAGI. V lost 10 bases and J lost 0, with 16 bases in between. The CDR3 consists of 15 residues. CDR3 residues: CATRRGRVSGNTIYF. The CDR3 DNA reads as TGTGCCACCCGCCGAGGACGGGTCTCTGGAAACACCATATATTTT.